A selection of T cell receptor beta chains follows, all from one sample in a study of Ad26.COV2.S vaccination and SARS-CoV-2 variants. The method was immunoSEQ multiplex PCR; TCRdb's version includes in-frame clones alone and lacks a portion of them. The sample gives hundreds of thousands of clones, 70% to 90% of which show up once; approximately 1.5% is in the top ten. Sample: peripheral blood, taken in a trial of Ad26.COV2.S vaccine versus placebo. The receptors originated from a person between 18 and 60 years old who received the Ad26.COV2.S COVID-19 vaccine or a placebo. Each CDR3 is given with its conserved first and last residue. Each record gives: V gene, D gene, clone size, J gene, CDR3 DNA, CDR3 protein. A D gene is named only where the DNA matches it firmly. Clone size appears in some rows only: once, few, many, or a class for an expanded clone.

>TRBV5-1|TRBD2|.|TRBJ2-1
TGCGCCAGCAGCTCTCTAGCGGGAGGTGCGAATGAGCAGTTCTTC
CASSSLAGGANEQFF
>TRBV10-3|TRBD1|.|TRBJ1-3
TGTGCCATCAGTTCGGACAGGGTCTCTGGAAACACCATATATTTT
CAISSDRVSGNTIYF
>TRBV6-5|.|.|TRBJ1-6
TGTGCCAGCATCCCACAGGGTTATAATTCACCCCTCCACTTT
CASIPQGYNSPLHF
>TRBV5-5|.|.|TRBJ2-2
TGTGCCAGCAGCTTTTCAGGGAGAGCCGGGGAGCTGTTTTTT
CASSFSGRAGELFF
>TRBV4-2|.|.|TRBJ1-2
TGTGCCAGCAGCCAAGGGCAGCTCTATGGCTACACCTTC
CASSQGQLYGYTF
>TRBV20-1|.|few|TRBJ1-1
TGCAGTGCTGGCATGAACACTGAAGCTTTCTTT
CSAGMNTEAFF
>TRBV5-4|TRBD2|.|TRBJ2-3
TGTGCCAGCAGTAGCGGGGGGAGCACAGATACGCAGTATTTT
CASSSGGSTDTQYF
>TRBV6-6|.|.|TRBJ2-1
TGTGCCAGCAACGACGGTAATGAGCAGTTCTTC
CASNDGNEQFF
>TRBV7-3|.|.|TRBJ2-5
TGTGCCAGCAGGTCGGGCGGTTTCGGAGAGACCCAGTACTTC
CASRSGGFGETQYF
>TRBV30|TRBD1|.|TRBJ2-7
TGTGCCTGGAGTGACGGGACAGGGGGCTATACGGGGCTATATGTGCAGTACTTC
CAWSDGTGGYTGLYVQYF
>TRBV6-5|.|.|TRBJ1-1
TGTGCCAGCAGTTACTCTACACAGGGAAATGAAGCTTTCTTT
CASSYSTQGNEAFF
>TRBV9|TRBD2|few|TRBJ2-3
TGTGCCAGCAGCCCCCGTGGGGGAGGGCCTGAGGATACGCAGTATTTT
CASSPRGGGPEDTQYF
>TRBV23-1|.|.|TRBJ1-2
TGCGCCAGCAGTCCGCGGTTAGTCTATGGCTACACCTTC
CASSPRLVYGYTF
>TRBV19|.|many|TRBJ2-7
TGTGCCAGTAGTACACTGACAGTACCCTACGAGCAGTACTTC
CASSTLTVPYEQYF
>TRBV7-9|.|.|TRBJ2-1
TGTGCCAAGACACAGGGAGTCGACGGCAATGAGCAGTTCTTC
CAKTQGVDGNEQFF
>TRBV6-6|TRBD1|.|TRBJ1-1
TGTGCCAGCAGCCCCAGACAGGGGCAGAACACTGAAGCTTTCTTT
CASSPRQGQNTEAFF
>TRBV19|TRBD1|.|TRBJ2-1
TGTGCCAGTAGTAGCCGGGACAGGGGCAATGAGCAGTTCTTC
CASSSRDRGNEQFF
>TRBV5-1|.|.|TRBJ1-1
TGCGCCAGCAGGTCCGGGAAGGGGGGCCCTAACACTGAAGCTTTCTTT
CASRSGKGGPNTEAFF
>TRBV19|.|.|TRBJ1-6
TGTGCCAGTAGTCTGGGGCCGCCGAGGGATTCACCCCTCCACTTT
CASSLGPPRDSPLHF
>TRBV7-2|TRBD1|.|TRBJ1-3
TGTGCCAGCAGCTCCCCGGCCGGGACAGGGAAAGGAAACACCATATATTTT
CASSSPAGTGKGNTIYF
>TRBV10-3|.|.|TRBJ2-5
TGTGCCATCAGTGAGCCCGAGTGGGGCCAAGAGACCCAGTACTTC
CAISEPEWGQETQYF
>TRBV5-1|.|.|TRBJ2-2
TGCGCCAGCAGCTTGGTCCAGCGGACCGGGGAGCTGTTTTTT
CASSLVQRTGELFF
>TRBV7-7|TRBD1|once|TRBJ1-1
TGTGCCAGCAGCCCATCGGACAGGACTTGCCCCCCGGTAAACACTGAAGCTTTCTTT
CASSPSDRTCPPVNTEAFF
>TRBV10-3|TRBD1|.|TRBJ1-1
TGTGCCATCAAGACAGGGGCAGGTGAAGCTTTCTTT
CAIKTGAGEAFF
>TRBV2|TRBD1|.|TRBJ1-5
TGTGCCAGCAGCGAAGGTTGGACAGGGATTGCTCAGCCCCAGCATTTT
CASSEGWTGIAQPQHF
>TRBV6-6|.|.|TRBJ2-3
TGTGCCAGCAGTTCCGTAGGCGGGACCACAGATACGCAGTATTTT
CASSSVGGTTDTQYF
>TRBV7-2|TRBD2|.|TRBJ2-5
TGTGCCAGCAGCACGGGACTAGCGCAAGAGACCCAGTACTTC
CASSTGLAQETQYF
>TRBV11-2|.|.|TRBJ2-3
TGTGCCAGCACCGCGGAGGTAGGGTGGGGTACAGATACGCAGTATTTT
CASTAEVGWGTDTQYF
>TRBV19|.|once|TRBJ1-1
TGTGCCAGTAGTATAGAACGATTATCAGGCGCCACTGAAGCTTTCTTT
CASSIERLSGATEAFF
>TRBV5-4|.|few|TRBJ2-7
TGTGCCAGCAGCTTAAGGGGTACCTACGAGCAGTACTTC
CASSLRGTYEQYF
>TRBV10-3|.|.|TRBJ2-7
TGTGCCATCAGTGAGTCGCTCGGGATCCTCTACGAGCAGTACTTC
CAISESLGILYEQYF
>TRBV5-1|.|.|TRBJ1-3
TGCGCCAGTCAAGACCATTCCTCTGGAAACACCATATATTTT
CASQDHSSGNTIYF
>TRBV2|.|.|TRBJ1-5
TGTGCCAGCAGTGATGCGGGGAATCAGCCCCAGCATTTT
CASSDAGNQPQHF
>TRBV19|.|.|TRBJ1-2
TGTGCCAGTAGAGGGACGGAGTACACCTTC
CASRGTEYTF
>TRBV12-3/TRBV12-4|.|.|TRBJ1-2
TGTGCCAGCAGTCTCGGGCCTCCAAGGGGCTACACCTTC
CASSLGPPRGYTF
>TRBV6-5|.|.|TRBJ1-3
TGTGCCAGCAGTTACTCTCCGGATTCTGGAAACACCATATATTTT
CASSYSPDSGNTIYF
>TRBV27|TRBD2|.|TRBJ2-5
TGTGCCAGCAGCCAAGCGGGAGGAGAGACCCAGTACTTC
CASSQAGGETQYF
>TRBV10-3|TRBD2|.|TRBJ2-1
TGTGCCATCAGTGAATTGCGGGGGGGCTCCTACAATGAGCAGTTCTTC
CAISELRGGSYNEQFF
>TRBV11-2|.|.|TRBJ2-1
TGTGCCAGCAGCTTAGCAGGGAGATGGCAGTTCTTC
CASSLAGRWQFF
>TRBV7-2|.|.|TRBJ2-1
TGTGCCAGCCGACCGAGCGACACCTCCTACAATGAGCAGTTCTTC
CASRPSDTSYNEQFF
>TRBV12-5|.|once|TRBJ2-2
TGTGCTAGTGGTTTGGTACTAGGAGGTCCCGGGGAGCTGTTTTTT
CASGLVLGGPGELFF
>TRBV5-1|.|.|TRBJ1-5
TGCGCCAGCAGCTTGGCCGGAGGTAGCAATCAGCCCCAGCATTTT
CASSLAGGSNQPQHF
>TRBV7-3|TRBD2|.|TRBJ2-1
TGTGCCAGCAGTTCTAGCGGGGGGGTCTCCTACAATGAGCAGTTCTTC
CASSSSGGVSYNEQFF
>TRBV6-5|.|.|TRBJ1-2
TGTGCCAGCATTGGGGGGCAGGGCCTCTATGGCTACACCTTC
CASIGGQGLYGYTF
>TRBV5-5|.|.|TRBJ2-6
TGTGCCAGCGTTCAGAGGGGCTCTGGGGCCAACGTCCTGACTTTC
CASVQRGSGANVLTF
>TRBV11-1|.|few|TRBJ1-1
TGTGCCAGCAGCTTTAGGGGAACTGAAGCTTTCTTT
CASSFRGTEAFF
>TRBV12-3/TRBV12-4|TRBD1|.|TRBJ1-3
TGTGCCAGCAGCGACAGGGCTGGAAACACCATATATTTT
CASSDRAGNTIYF
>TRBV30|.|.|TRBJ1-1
TGTGCCTGGGGACGACGCGGCACTGAAGCTTTCTTT
CAWGRRGTEAFF
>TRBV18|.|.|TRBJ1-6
TGTGCCAGCTCACCCCTGAGTGACTCCTATAATTCACCCCTCCACTTT
CASSPLSDSYNSPLHF
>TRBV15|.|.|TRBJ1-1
TGTGCCACCAGCCATGGGGAGGACACTGAAGCTTTCTTT
CATSHGEDTEAFF
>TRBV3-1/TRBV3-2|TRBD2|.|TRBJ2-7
TGTGCCAGCAGCCTCGGGACTAGCGGGAGCTCCTACGAGCAGTACTTC
CASSLGTSGSSYEQYF
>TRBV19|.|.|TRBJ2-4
TGTGCCAGTAGTATAGATTCAGGGGCAAACATTCAGTACTTC
CASSIDSGANIQYF
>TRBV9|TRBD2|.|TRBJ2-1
TGTGCCAGCAGCGAGGCCGGGACTAGTGGCAATGAGCAGTTCTTC
CASSEAGTSGNEQFF